The 26 T cell receptor beta chains listed next were all sequenced from one sample in a study of blood T cell repertoires in COVID-19. Sequencing was performed with immunoSEQ multiplex PCR; in TCRdb, only in-frame clones are kept and a portion is missing. The data contain about 150,000 clones, approximately 85% of them seen just once; the ten biggest clones take up around 3.7%. Sequencing was done on a sample of PBMCs or T cells enriched from blood (not recorded which). These receptors all stem from a woman between 45 and 60 years old with acute COVID-19.

This chain uses TRBV3-1 (or the pseudogene TRBV3-2) with TRBJ2-5; D may be TRBD2 (6 bases). The ends were cut back, 4 bases at V and 5 bases at J, with 17 bases in the middle. In germline, CDR1 is LGHDT, CDR2 YNNKEL (reference sequence). The CDR3 extends over 15 amino acids. The CDR3 DNA sequence: TGTGCCAGCAGCCCGCGGGACTTCGTTCCCGAGACCCAGTACTTC. Protein: CASSPRDFVPETQYF.

This sequence joins TRBV10-1 and TRBJ2-5; 10 bases agree with TRBD2. The germline gives CDR1 WNHNN, CDR2 SYGVQD (reference sequence). V was clipped by 3 bases and J by 5 bases; unmatched bases: 9. CDR3 length equals 16 residues. CDR3 sequence (DNA): TGCGCCAGCAGTGACCTGGCTAGCGGGAGTCCGGAGACCCAGTACTTC. It is translated as CASSDLASGSPETQYF.

CDR3 sequence: CASSLGGDTFF. The CDR3, as DNA: TGTGCCAGCAGTCTCGGAGGAGATACTTTCTTT. The chain uses TRBV7-9 and TRBJ1-1, with unresolved D. Trimming pared 6 bases from V and 12 bases from J, leaving 14 bases between. This CDR3 is 11 amino acids long. Germline V gene sequence: CDR1 SEHNR, CDR2 FQNEAQ (reference sequence). The full variable domain, with the rest looked up from reference TRBV7-9 and TRBJ1-1, is DTGVSQNPRHKITKRGQNVTFRCDPISEHNRLYWYRQTLGQGPEFLTYFQNEAQLEKSRLLSDRFSAERPKGSFSTLEIQRTEQGDSAMYLCASSLGGDTFFGQGTRLTVV.

This chain uses TRBV27 with TRBJ2-7; the match to TRBD2 covers 11 bases. Germline values: CDR1 MNHEY, CDR2 SMNVEV (reference sequence). This CDR3 contains 15 residues. V was clipped by 3 bases and J by 5 bases; unmatched bases: 6. The CDR3 protein is CASSFLGTSGHEQYF. Written as DNA, the CDR3 is TGTGCCAGCAGTTTCCTCGGGACTAGCGGCCACGAGCAGTACTTC.

This chain uses TRBV19 with TRBJ1-2; a weak D match, TRBD1 (6 bases). The V gene lost 1 base and the J gene lost 4 bases, with 13 bases spanning the gap. The CDR3 has 15 residues. Germline V gene sequence: CDR1 LNHDA, CDR2 SQIVND (reference sequence). DNA of the CDR3: TGTGCCAGTAGTATAGCAACAGGGAGCGGCTATGGCTACACCTTC. Translating gives CASSIATGSGYGYTF.

The chain links TRBV19 to TRBJ2-7; a weak D match, TRBD2 (5 bases). The V and J ends lost 5 bases and 6 bases respectively, with 17 bases between them. Per germline, CDR1 LNHDA and CDR2 SQIVND (reference sequence). CDR3 size: 14 residues. The CDR3 sequence is CASSARLGIFEQYF. The CDR3 DNA is TGTGCCAGTAGTGCACGCCTCGGGATCTTCGAGCAGTACTTC.

This chain joins TRBV6-1 and TRBJ1-2; D uncertain. This CDR3 has 12 amino acids. From germline, CDR1 is MNHNS and CDR2 SASEGT. Between the trimmed V and J ends, which lost 2 bases and 7 bases, there was a span of 8 bases. As DNA, the CDR3 is TGTGCCAGCAGTGAAAATACAGCTGGCTACACCTTC. As protein: CASSENTAGYTF.

The CDR3 reads CASSPGLALKGELFF. DNA of the CDR3: TGTGCCAGCAGCCCGGGACTAGCTCTTAAAGGGGAGCTGTTTTTT. The genes are TRBV3-1 (or the pseudogene TRBV3-2) and TRBJ2-2; 9 positions agree with TRBD2. Germline loops: CDR1 LGHDT, CDR2 YNNKEL (reference sequence). The V and J ends lost 4 bases and 8 bases, in that order; junction bases with no gene match: 8. CDR3 size: 15 residues.

This clone was seen more than once but under ten times. The chain uses TRBV6-5 and TRBJ2-7, with a weak D call TRBD1 (6 bases). The CDR3 is 14 residues long. V was clipped by 2 bases and J by 2 bases, with 10 bases between them. CDR1 and CDR2 (germline): MNHEY, SVGAGI. The CDR3 DNA follows: TGTGCCAGCAGTTACCGGGGACAACCCTACGAGCAGTACTTC. This encodes CASSYRGQPYEQYF.

V usage is TRBV7-2 and J usage is TRBJ2-7, with D perhaps TRBD1 (7 bases). The V gene lost 5 bases and the J gene lost 2 bases, with 16 bases spanning the gap. The CDR3 spans 15 residues. Germline-derived CDR1 and CDR2 are SGHTA and FQGNSA. CDR3 nucleotide sequence: TGTGCCAGCAGCATACCGGGACAGCGGGCCTACGAGCAGTACTTC. Protein product: CASSIPGQRAYEQYF. Supplemented by reference TRBV7-2 and TRBJ2-7, the full variable domain reads GAGVSQSPSNKVTEKGKDVELRCDPISGHTALYWYRQSLGQGLEFLIYFQGNSAPDKSGLPSDRFSAERTGGSVSTLTIQRTQQEDSAVYLCASSIPGQRAYEQYFGPGTRLTVT.

This clone was counted a few times. This rearrangement joins TRBV19 to TRBJ2-7; D possibly corresponds to TRBD1 (5 bases). Trimming removed 9 bases at V and 2 bases at J, with 17 bases between. The CDR3 runs 14 residues. Per the germline V gene, CDR1 is LNHDA and CDR2 is SQIVND (reference sequence). This chain's CDR3 is CASRSREGAYEQYF. CDR3 DNA: TGTGCCAGCCGGAGCAGGGAAGGGGCCTACGAGCAGTACTTC. Using reference TRBV19 and TRBJ2-7 for the parts outside the CDR3, the full variable domain is DGGITQSPKYLFRKEGQNVTLSCEQNLNHDAMYWYRQDPGQGLRLIYYSQIVNDFQKGDIAEGYSVSREKKESFPLTVTSAQKNPTAFYLCASRSREGAYEQYFGPGTRLTVT.

The J gene is TRBJ1-2, the V gene TRBV6-5, with 9 positions matching TRBD1. J lost 4 bases, V lost 6 bases, and 6 bases had no gene match. The CDR3 sequence is 14 residues long. Per germline, CDR1 MNHEY and CDR2 SVGAGI. The CDR3 DNA reads TGTGCCAGCAGACCGGGACAGGGTAGCTATGGCTACACCTTC. Encoded protein: CASRPGQGSYGYTF.

V and J are TRBV29-1 and TRBJ2-2, with D possibly TRBD2 on 7 matching bases. V lost 4 bases and J 7 bases, leaving 13 bases between the germline ends. Germline V CDR1 and CDR2: SQVTM, ANQGSEA. The CDR3 is 13 residues long. The CDR3 nucleotides read TGCAGCGTTGCCTGGGGGGGCGGCGGGGAGCTGTTTTTT. Its translation: CSVAWGGGGELFF.

V usage is TRBV27 and J usage is TRBJ2-7, with TRBD2 as a possible D gene (5 bases). This CDR3 region has 14 residues. The V gene lost 6 bases and the J gene lost 6 bases, with 18 bases spanning the gap. CDR1 is MNHEY and CDR2 is SMNVEV in the germline V gene (reference sequence). In DNA, the CDR3 is TGTGCCAGCAGGATGGACTCCGCTCAAGGCGAGCAGTACTTC. Translation gives CASRMDSAQGEQYF.

The gene calls are TRBV19 and TRBJ1-1; D ambiguous. This CDR3 has 13 amino acids. V lost 5 bases and J 3 bases, leaving 10 bases between the germline ends. Looked up from germline, CDR1 is LNHDA and CDR2 is SQIVND (reference sequence). As DNA, the CDR3 is TGTGCCAGTAGTTGGCGCGGAGACACTGAAGCTTTCTTT. It yields the protein CASSWRGDTEAFF.

This chain connects TRBV7-2 to TRBJ2-3; 12 nucleotides agree with TRBD2. The CDR3 runs to 16 residues. V dropped 5 bases and J dropped 5; count of bases not matched to a gene: 8. Germline lookup yields CDR1 SGHTA and CDR2 FQGNSA. The CDR3 coding sequence is TGTGCCAGCAGCCCTAAGACTAGCGGGAGTATAGATACGCAGTATTTT. Translation gives CASSPKTSGSIDTQYF.

The chain carries TRBV30 and TRBJ2-5; TRBD1 matches at 8 bases. Unmatched junction bases numbered 5, after V lost 0 bases and J lost 2 bases. The germline V gene encodes CDR1 GTSNPN and CDR2 SVGIG (reference sequence). The CDR3 is 15 amino acids. In nucleotides, the CDR3 is TGTGCCTGGAGTGTACTGGGGACAGGACAAGAGACCCAGTACTTC. Its protein is CAWSVLGTGQETQYF. Drawing the rest from reference TRBV30 and TRBJ2-5, the complete variable domain is SQTIHQWPATLVQPVGSPLSLECTVEGTSNPNLYWYRQAAGRGLQLLFYSVGIGQISSEVPQNLSASRPQDRQFILSSKKLLLSDSGFYLCAWSVLGTGQETQYFGPGTRLLVL.

The rearrangement uses TRBV3-1 (or the pseudogene TRBV3-2) and TRBJ2-5; 7 bases map to TRBD1. V lost 4 bases to trimming and J lost 3 bases; unmatched junction nucleotides: 2. The CDR3 totals 13 residues. The germline CDR1 and CDR2 sequences are LGHDT and YNNKEL (reference sequence). CDR3 sequence reads: CASSRDSKETQYF. The CDR3 DNA reads as TGTGCCAGCAGCCGGGACAGTAAAGAGACCCAGTACTTC.

This chain connects TRBV6-2 or TRBV6-3 to TRBJ2-3, with 8 bases lining up with TRBD2. The ends lost 2 bases at V and 3 bases at J; junction bases unmatched: 4. The CDR3 is made up of 15 amino acids. From germline, CDR1 is MNHEY and CDR2 SVGEGT. CDR3 in DNA: TGTGCCAGCAGTTACGGTGGCGGGAGGACAGATACGCAGTATTTT. As protein: CASSYGGGRTDTQYF.

This clone was counted once. The chain employs TRBV18 and TRBJ2-1; 11 bases agree with TRBD1. With V trimmed by 1 base and J by 0 bases, 8 bases remained unmatched. The CDR3 loop spans 19 amino acids. The germline CDR1 and CDR2 sequences are KGHSH and LQKENI. CDR3 nucleotides: TGTGCCAGCTCACCACTCCCGGGACAGGGGGAAGGCTCCTACAATGAGCAGTTCTTC. It encodes CASSPLPGQGEGSYNEQFF.

Only one count was recorded for this clone. This chain links TRBV7-9 with TRBJ1-3; the match to TRBD1 covers 7 bases. Germline loops: CDR1 SEHNR, CDR2 FQNEAQ (reference sequence). The CDR3 loop spans 16 amino acids. J was trimmed by 0 bases and V by 5 bases; bases with no gene match: 7. CDR3 coding DNA: TGTGCCAGCAGCCCGTCCGACAGGGCCTCTGGAAACACCATATATTTT. Translation gives CASSPSDRASGNTIYF.

J is TRBJ1-6 and V is TRBV28; 10 bases match TRBD1. The CDR3 is 15 amino acids. Per germline, CDR1 MDHEN and CDR2 SYDVKM. The junction had 7 bases not matched to a gene; V was cut back by 4 bases and J by 10 bases. The CDR3: CASSSGDRGGSPLHF. The CDR3 nucleotides read TGTGCCAGCAGTTCCGGGGACAGGGGTGGGTCACCCCTCCACTTT.

J is TRBJ1-1 and V is TRBV11-2, with D possibly matching TRBD1 (5 bases). CDR1 is SGHAT and CDR2 is FQNNGV in the germline V gene. This CDR3 is built from 15 residues. V shed 0 bases and J shed 8 bases, with 16 bases lying between them. CDR3 nucleotide sequence: TGTGCCAGCAGCTTAGATGGTAGGGGCAGGTACGAAGCTTTCTTT. It is translated as CASSLDGRGRYEAFF.

Only a few counts were recorded for this clone. The chain combines TRBV7-9 with TRBJ2-7; 9 bases map to TRBD1. Germline CDR1 SEHNR, CDR2 FQNEAQ (reference sequence). J lost 6 bases, V lost 6 bases, and 9 bases had no gene match. This CDR3 has 14 amino acids. The CDR3 region has the DNA TGTGCCAGCAGTTCCGGGACAGGGACGGTCGAGCAGTACTTC. Translated, it gives CASSSGTGTVEQYF.

This chain joins TRBV7-3 and TRBJ2-3; 8 bases align to TRBD2. This CDR3 is built from 17 residues. Per germline, CDR1 SGHTA and CDR2 FQGTGA. After removal of 5 bases from V and 0 bases from J, the junction contained 10 bases not matched to a gene. In DNA form, the CDR3 reads TGTGCCAGCAGCGTCGGACTAGCCGAATACAGCACAGATACGCAGTATTTT. It yields the protein CASSVGLAEYSTDTQYF.

This chain uses TRBV7-9 with TRBJ2-5; 7 nucleotides align to TRBD1. Germline CDR1 and CDR2: SEHNR and FQNEAQ (reference sequence). The CDR3 contains 13 residues. V lost 4 bases, J lost 5 bases, and 4 bases stayed unmatched. For the CDR3, the DNA is TGTGCCAGCAGCTGGGGACAGTTGGAGACCCAGTACTTC. Protein: CASSWGQLETQYF.